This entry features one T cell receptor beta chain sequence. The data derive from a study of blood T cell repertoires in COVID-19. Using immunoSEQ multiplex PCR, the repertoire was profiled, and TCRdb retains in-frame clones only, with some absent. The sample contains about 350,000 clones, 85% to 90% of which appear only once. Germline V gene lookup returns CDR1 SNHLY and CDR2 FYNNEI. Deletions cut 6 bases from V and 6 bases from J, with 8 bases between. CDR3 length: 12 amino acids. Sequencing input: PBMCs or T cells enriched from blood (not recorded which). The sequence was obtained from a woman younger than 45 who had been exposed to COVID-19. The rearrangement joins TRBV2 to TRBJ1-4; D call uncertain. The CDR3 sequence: CASRGDDEKLFF. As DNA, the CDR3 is TGTGCCAGCAGGGGCGATGATGAAAAACTGTTTTTT.